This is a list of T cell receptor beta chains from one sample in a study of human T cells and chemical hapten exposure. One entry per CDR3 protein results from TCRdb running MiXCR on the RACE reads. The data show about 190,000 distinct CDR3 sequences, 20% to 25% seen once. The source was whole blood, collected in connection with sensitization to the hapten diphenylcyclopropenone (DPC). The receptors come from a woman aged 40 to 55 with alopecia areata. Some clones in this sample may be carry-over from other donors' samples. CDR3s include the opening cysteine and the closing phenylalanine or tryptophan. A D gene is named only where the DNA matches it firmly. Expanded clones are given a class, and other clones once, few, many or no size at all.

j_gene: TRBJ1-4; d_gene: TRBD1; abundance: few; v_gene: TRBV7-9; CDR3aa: CASSSNDRALFF; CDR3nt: TGTGCCAGCAGCTCGAACGACAGGGCTCTGTTTTTT
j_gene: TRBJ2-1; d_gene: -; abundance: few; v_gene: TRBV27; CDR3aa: CASREYNEQFF; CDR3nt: TGTGCCAGCAGGGAGTACAATGAGCAGTTCTTC
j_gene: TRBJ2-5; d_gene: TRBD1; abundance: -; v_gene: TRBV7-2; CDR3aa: CASSTRGQGGETQYF; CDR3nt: TGTGCCAGCAGCACGAGGGGACAGGGGGGAGAGACCCAGTACTTC
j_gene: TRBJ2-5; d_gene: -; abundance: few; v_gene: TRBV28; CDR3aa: CASSPRPGETQYF; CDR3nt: TGTGCCAGCAGTCCTCGGCCGGGGGAGACCCAGTACTTC
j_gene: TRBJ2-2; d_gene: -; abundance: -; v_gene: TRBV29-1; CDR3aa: CSASRTENTGELFF; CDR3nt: TGCAGCGCCTCCCGGACAGAGAACACCGGGGAGCTGTTTTTT
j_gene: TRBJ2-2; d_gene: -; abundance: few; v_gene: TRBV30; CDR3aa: CAWSVKGGVTEELFF; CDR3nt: TGTGCCTGGAGTGTAAAGGGGGGAGTAACTGAGGAGCTGTTTTTT
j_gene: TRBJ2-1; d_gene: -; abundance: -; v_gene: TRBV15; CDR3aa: CATSSGQYSYNEQFF; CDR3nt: TGTGCCACCAGCAGCGGCCAATACTCCTACAATGAGCAGTTCTTC
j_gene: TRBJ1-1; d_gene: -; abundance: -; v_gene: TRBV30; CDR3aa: CAWNILGTGTEAFF; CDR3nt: TGTGCCTGGAACATCTTGGGTACGGGCACTGAAGCTTTCTTT
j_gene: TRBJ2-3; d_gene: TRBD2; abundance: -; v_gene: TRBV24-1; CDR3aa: CATSAGLAGRTDTQYF; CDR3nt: TGTGCCACCAGCGCCGGACTAGCGGGACGCACAGATACGCAGTATTTT
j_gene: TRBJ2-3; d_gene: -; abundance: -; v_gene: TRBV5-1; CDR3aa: CASRSALQDTQYF; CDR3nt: TGCGCCAGCAGGTCTGCGCTACAAGATACGCAGTATTTT
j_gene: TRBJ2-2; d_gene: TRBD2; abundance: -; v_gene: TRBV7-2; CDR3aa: CASSLQSGVAPGELFF; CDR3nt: TGTGCCAGCAGCTTGCAGAGCGGGGTGGCCCCCGGGGAGCTGTTTTTT
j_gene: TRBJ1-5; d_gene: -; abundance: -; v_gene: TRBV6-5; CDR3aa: CASSSRRGHDQPQHF; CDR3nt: TGTGCCAGCAGTTCGCGGCGGGGGCATGATCAGCCCCAGCATTTT
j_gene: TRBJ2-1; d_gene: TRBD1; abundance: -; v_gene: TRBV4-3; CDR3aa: CASSPESGQIPYNEQFF; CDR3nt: TGCGCCAGCAGCCCCGAGTCGGGACAGATCCCCTACAATGAGCAGTTCTTC
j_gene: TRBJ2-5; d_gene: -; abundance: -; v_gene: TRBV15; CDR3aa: CATSRPAESETQYF; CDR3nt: TGTGCCACCAGCAGACCTGCAGAATCGGAGACCCAGTACTTC
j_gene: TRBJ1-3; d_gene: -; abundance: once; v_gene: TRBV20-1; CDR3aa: CSALSGGLSSGNTIYF; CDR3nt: TGCAGTGCTCTCTCCGGGGGGTTAAGCTCTGGAAACACCATATATTTT
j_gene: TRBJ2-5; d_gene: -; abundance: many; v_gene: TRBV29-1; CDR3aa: CSVTRWGSAEETQYF; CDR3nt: TGCAGCGTTACGCGATGGGGGAGTGCAGAAGAGACCCAGTACTTC
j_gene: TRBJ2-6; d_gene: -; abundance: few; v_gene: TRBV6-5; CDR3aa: CASSRGSSGANVLTF; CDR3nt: TGTGCCAGCAGTCGGGGGTCTTCTGGGGCCAACGTCCTGACTTTC
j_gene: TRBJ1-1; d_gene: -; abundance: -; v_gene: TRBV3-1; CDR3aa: CASTDLGGSTEAFF; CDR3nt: TGTGCCAGCACCGACTTAGGTGGAAGCACTGAAGCTTTCTTT
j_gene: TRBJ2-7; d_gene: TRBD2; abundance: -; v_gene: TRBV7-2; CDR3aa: CASSLYVAGGNPYEQYF; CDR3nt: TGTGCCAGCAGCTTATATGTTGCGGGAGGGAACCCCTACGAGCAGTACTTC
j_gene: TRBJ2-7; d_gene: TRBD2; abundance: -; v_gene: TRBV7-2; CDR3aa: CASSAPTSAEQYF; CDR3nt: TGTGCCAGCAGCGCCCCAACTAGCGCCGAGCAGTACTTC
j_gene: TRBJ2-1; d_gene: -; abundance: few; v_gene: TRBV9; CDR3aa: CASSVDEGSYNEQFF; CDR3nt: TGTGCCAGCAGCGTAGACGAGGGGTCCTACAATGAGCAGTTCTTC
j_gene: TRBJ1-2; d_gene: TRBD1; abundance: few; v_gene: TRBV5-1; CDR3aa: CASSARTGADGYTF; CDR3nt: TGCGCCAGCAGCGCCCGGACAGGGGCGGATGGCTACACCTTC
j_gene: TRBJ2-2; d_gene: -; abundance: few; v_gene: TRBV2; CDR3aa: CASSEAGVGTGELFF; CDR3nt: TGTGCCAGCAGTGAAGCTGGGGTGGGCACCGGGGAGCTGTTTTTT
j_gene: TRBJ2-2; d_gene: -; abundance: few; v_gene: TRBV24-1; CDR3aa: CATSETTRTNTGELFF; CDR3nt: TGTGCCACCAGTGAGACGACAAGGACGAACACCGGGGAGCTGTTTTTT
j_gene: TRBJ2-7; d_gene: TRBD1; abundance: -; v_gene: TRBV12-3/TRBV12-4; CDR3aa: CASSGQVLEEQYF; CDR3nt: TGTGCCAGCAGCGGACAGGTGCTTGAGGAGCAGTACTTC
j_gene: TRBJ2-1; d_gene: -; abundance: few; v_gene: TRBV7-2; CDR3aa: CASSLYRSNEQFF; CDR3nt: TGTGCCAGCAGCTTATACAGGTCCAATGAGCAGTTCTTC
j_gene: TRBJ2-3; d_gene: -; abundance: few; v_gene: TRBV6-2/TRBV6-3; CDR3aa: CASIGRYSTDTQYF; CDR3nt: TGTGCCAGCATCGGTCGATATAGCACAGATACGCAGTATTTT
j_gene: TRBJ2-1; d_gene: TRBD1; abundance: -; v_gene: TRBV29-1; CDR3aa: CSVEDPGQGASDEQFF; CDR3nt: TGCAGCGTTGAAGATCCCGGACAGGGAGCCAGCGATGAGCAGTTCTTC
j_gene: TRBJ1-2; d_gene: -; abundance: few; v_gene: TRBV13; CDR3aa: CASSRTFTRPGGGYTF; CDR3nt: TGTGCCAGCAGCCGAACTTTTACTAGGCCTGGGGGAGGCTACACCTTC
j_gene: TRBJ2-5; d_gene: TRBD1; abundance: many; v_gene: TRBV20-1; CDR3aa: CSAGTGGNF; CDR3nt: TGCAGTGCCGGGACAGGCGGTAACTTC
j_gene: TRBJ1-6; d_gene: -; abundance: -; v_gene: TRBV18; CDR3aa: CASSPEVLGPLHF; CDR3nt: TGTGCCAGCTCACCCGAAGTTCTGGGACCCCTCCACTTT
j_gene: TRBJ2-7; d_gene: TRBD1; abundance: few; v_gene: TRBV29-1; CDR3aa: CSVVRTRGLNEQYF; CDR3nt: TGCAGCGTTGTGAGGACCAGGGGGCTGAACGAGCAGTACTTC
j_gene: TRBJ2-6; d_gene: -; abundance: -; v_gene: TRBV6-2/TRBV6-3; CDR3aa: CASSYTTTGSGANVLTF; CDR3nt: TGTGCCAGCAGTTACACAACGACCGGTTCTGGGGCCAACGTCCTGACTTTC
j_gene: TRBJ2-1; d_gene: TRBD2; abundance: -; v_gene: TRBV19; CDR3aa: CASSTPGLADHNEQFF; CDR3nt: TGTGCCAGTAGTACCCCGGGACTAGCGGACCACAATGAGCAGTTCTTC
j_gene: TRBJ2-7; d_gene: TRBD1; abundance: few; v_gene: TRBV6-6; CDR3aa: CASHGAGGYVEQYF; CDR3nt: TGTGCCAGCCACGGGGCAGGGGGCTACGTGGAGCAGTACTTC
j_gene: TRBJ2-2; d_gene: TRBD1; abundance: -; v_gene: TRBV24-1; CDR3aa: CATSDLRGQYSPGELFF; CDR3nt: TGTGCCACCAGTGACCTACGGGGACAGTATTCCCCCGGGGAGCTGTTTTTT
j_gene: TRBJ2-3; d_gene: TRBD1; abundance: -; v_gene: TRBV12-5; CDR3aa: CASGQGDTDTQYF; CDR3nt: TGTGCTAGTGGGCAGGGGGACACAGATACGCAGTATTTT
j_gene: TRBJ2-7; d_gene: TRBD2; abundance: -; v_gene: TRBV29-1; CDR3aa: CSVRRDYAYEQYF; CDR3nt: TGCAGCGTACGTCGGGACTACGCCTACGAGCAGTACTTC
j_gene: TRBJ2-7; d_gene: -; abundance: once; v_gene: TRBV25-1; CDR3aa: CASSDGVGEGPDF; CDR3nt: TGTGCCAGCAGTGATGGGGTCGGAGAGGGCCCGGACTTC
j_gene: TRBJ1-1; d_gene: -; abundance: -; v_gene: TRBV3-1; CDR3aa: CASSLRGSAFF; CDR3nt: TGTGCCAGCAGCTTGAGGGGATCCGCTTTCTTT
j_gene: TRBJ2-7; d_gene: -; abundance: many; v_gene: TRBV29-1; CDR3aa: CSVSGQSDEQYF; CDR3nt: TGCAGCGTTTCAGGGCAATCGGACGAGCAGTACTTC
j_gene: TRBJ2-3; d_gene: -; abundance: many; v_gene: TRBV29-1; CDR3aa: CSVEGSTDTQYF; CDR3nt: TGCAGCGTTGAGGGTTCGACAGATACGCAGTATTTT